This T cell receptor (beta chain) was sequenced during a study of blood T cell repertoires in COVID-19. Study overall: From the United States, Italy and Spain came samples of acute and convalescent COVID-19.

Original processing methods: Amplifying reference gene primers gave estimates of nucleated cell counts. Method: immunoSEQ multiplex PCR; TCRdb's copy keeps in-frame clones and lacks some. The DNA gave D and trimming, while V, J and clone size come from that table. The top ten clones hold around 6.9% of a sample with roughly 56,000 clones, 75% to 95% of them seen once. The clonotype originates from a man aged 45-60 years with active COVID-19. Sequences were obtained from peripheral blood.

Here the CDR3 DNA reads TGCGCCAGCAGCTTGGGCGGGGCGGGGGGCACTGAAGCTTTCTTT. Residues: CASSLGGAGGTEAFF. The rearrangement links TRBV5-1 to TRBJ1-1, with a tentative D call TRBD1 (5 bases). V was trimmed by 0 bases and J by 4 bases, leaving 13 bases between them. The germline CDR1 and CDR2 sequences are SGHRS and YFSETQ. The CDR3 runs 15 residues.